This TCR beta chain was identified during a study of T cell responses to AZD1222 COVID-19 vaccine (dated by TCRdb to about 2021). Regarding the research as a whole: TCR sequencing covered 230 to 250 trial participants: 200 to 220 given two doses of AZD1222 and 26 given two doses of MenACWY control vaccine. Trial participants were enrolled by age into 18-55, 56-69 and 70-plus year subgroups, with 148, 28 and 57 TCR-sequenced participants respectively.

A word on this clone: Its specific antigen is unknown. Within one base of it there is no much larger clone, and no base qualities were kept.

V has 2 bases trimmed and J has 4 bases trimmed; junction bases matching no gene number 7. From a lookup of the germline V gene (reference sequence), CDR1 and CDR2 are SGHNT and YYREEE. The CDR3 starts with the cysteine, ends with the phenylalanine, and has 15 residues. The DNA shown is the 45-base CDR3, in frame from base 1. The CDR3 regions of human TCRbeta chains were analyzed by immunosequencing. Concerning the study's data processing: TCRs in the repertoires were matched against a reference library of SARS-CoV-2-specific TCRs that had been generated with the MIRA antigen-specificity platform. Breadth was defined as the fraction of unique TCRs that were SARS-CoV-2-associated, and depth was defined as the fraction of total T cells that were SARS-CoV-2-associated. Using the MIRA data, every spike-specific TCR was mapped to the spike region that the TCR reacted to and assigned to either a CD4 or a CD8 class. Log10-transformed breadth and depth values were compared by one-way ANOVA with Sidak's multiple comparisons tests. Here the immuneACCESS table is served through TCRdb, limited to in-frame sequences with V and J called. Missing clones are a known gap in these copies; in checked studies unresolved V genes cover under half, and the rest lacks a known reason. The V and J calls and clone size come from that table; D and trimming were worked out from the DNA. Recorded for this sample are under 150,000 clones; about 91% of them occurred a single time. The ten largest make up 6.5% of the sample.

The investigation overall reported the following: Because no day 14 peak-response samples were available, the repertoires could be characterized only after the peak T cell response. The whole spike protein was spanned by vaccine-associated CD4 TCRs, and dominant responses were seen in regions 160-218 and 743-854. Nearly half of unique spike-specific TCRs reportedly recognized epitopes outside regions mutated in the B.1.351 and B.1.1.7 variants. Conclusions about previously exposed vaccinees were limited because only a handful of AZD1222 recipients were SARS-CoV-2 seropositive at baseline. Participants were mostly white British, with more females than males. The authors suggested clonal diversity may have been underestimated. A significant rise in spike-specific TCR breadth and depth was observed after two AZD1222 doses relative to day 0 and relative to MenACWY recipients. The 56-69-year group was small, and its depth increase did not reach significance, likely because of low power.

This sample's time point label indicates: about 28 days (+/-7) after the second vaccine dose. AZD1222 recipients with second doses at about 4 weeks or about 12 weeks were pooled, because spike-specific TCR depth and breadth did not differ between schedules. Vaccinee samples were obtained from the UK trials COV001 and COV002, which included a single-blind randomized controlled phase 2/3 trial of AZD1222 (ChAdOx1 nCoV-19) in healthy adults. For TCRbeta chain sequencing, PBMC samples were collected from trial participants at day 0 and at day 28 after the second dose. The specimen was peripheral blood, collected 28 days after the second AZD1222 dose. The V gene is TRBV5-4 and the J gene is TRBJ1-1, with 8 junctional bases fitting TRBD1. This receptor was obtained from an adult who received the AZD1222 COVID-19 vaccine. The CDR3 region reads CASSLPGGAGTEAFF. Read as DNA, the sequence is TGTGCCAGCAGCTTACCAGGGGGCGCGGGCACTGAAGCTTTCTTT.